The 7 T cell receptor beta chains below were found in one sample sequenced in a study of shared clonotypes between healthy human individuals. Profiling relied on immunoSEQ multiplex PCR, and the TCRdb table lists in-frame clones only, not all of them. This sample carries approximately 1.5 million clones, approximately 98.5% of them seen once, and the ten largest clones take 0.36%. Sample: naive CD4+ T cells sorted from blood. Sample subset: CD45RA+ positively selected. These receptors were collected from a man aged 25 to 45 in good health.

The chain links TRBV27 to TRBJ2-1; 7 nucleotides line up with TRBD1. The length of the CDR3 is 15 residues. The germline CDR1 and CDR2 sequences are MNHEY and SMNVEV (reference sequence). V lost 5 bases and J lost 3; bases outside the gene matches: 7. The CDR3 bases are TGTGCCAGCAGTAAACCGGGACAGAACTACAATGAGCAGTTCTTC. The encoded protein is CASSKPGQNYNEQFF.

The rearrangement joins TRBV6-1 to TRBJ2-7; TRBD1 might be the D (6 bases). This CDR3 is 15 amino acids long. Trimming took off 10 bases at V and 0 bases at J, with 19 bases between the two ends. Per the germline V gene, CDR1 is MNHNS and CDR2 is SASEGT. CDR3: CATGARATPSYEQYF. In DNA form, the CDR3 reads TGTGCCACAGGGGCCAGAGCGACCCCCTCCTACGAGCAGTACTTC.

The chain combines TRBV15 with TRBJ1-3; TRBD1 matches at 7 bases. The CDR3 is 15 amino acids. The trim removed 4 bases at V and 7 bases at J, leaving 10 bases unmatched. The germline V gene has CDR1 LNHNV and CDR2 YYDKDF (reference sequence). The DNA of the CDR3 is TGTGCCACCAGCACTCGACAGGGAACGGTGAACACCATATATTTT. This encodes CATSTRQGTVNTIYF.

The chain uses TRBV2 and TRBJ2-1, with a possible D match to TRBD2 (5 bases). In germline, CDR1 is SNHLY, CDR2 FYNNEI. The CDR3 contains 14 residues. Trimming removed 6 bases from V and 5 bases from J, with 14 bases in between. In DNA, the CDR3 is TGTGCCAGCAGGGGCAGTCTAGCAGACAATGAGCAGTTCTTC. Encoded protein: CASRGSLADNEQFF. The whole variable domain, filled in from reference TRBV2 and TRBJ2-1, reads EPEVTQTPSHQVTQMGQEVILRCVPISNHLYFYWYRQILGQKVEFLVSFYNNEISEKSEIFDDQFSVERPDGSNFTLKIRSTKLEDSAMYFCASRGSLADNEQFFGPGTRLTVL.

With respect to this clone: This CDR3 is also generated by other DNA sequences in the sample. The chain links TRBV28 to TRBJ1-5; D not certain. The CDR3 covers 12 residues. V shed 5 bases and J shed 1 base, with 3 bases lying between them. Germline CDR1 is MDHEN and CDR2 is SYDVKM. CDR3 residues: CASSASNQPQHF. The CDR3 DNA reads TGTGCCAGCAGTGCCAGCAATCAGCCCCAGCATTTT.

The chain is built from TRBV7-8 and TRBJ1-2, with TRBD1 matching over 7 bases. The trim removed 4 bases at V and 8 bases at J, leaving 10 bases unmatched. CDR1 and CDR2 (germline): SGHVS, FQNEAQ. CDR3 size: 14 residues. Here the CDR3 DNA reads TGTGCCAGCAGCTCCTACAGGGGCCAGAAGGGCTACACCTTC. Translating it yields CASSSYRGQKGYTF.

The chain combines TRBV5-4 with TRBJ2-6; no firm D call. The V end was cut by 5 bases, the J end by 0 bases, with 6 bases between. This CDR3 comprises 14 residues. Germline values: CDR1 SGHNT, CDR2 YYREEE (reference sequence). The CDR3: CASRALSGANVLTF. The CDR3 nucleotides read TGTGCCAGCAGGGCCCTCTCTGGGGCCAACGTCCTGACTTTC.